The T cell receptor beta chain under discussion was sequenced for a study of T cell responses to AZD1222 COVID-19 vaccine. Study-level findings and limits: Unmutated variant regions are reportedly targeted by nearly half of spike-specific TCRs. Clonal diversity may have been underestimated in mostly white British donors. Seropositive AZD1222 recipients at baseline numbered only 6 or 7.

J lost 1 base, V lost 1 base, and 5 bases had no gene match. CDR3 length: 16 amino acids. Looked up from germline, CDR1 is KGHDR and CDR2 is SFDVKD. Assay: immunoSEQ multiplex PCR; the TCRdb copy retains only in-frame clones and omits some. The sample includes roughly 49,000 clones, roughly 80% of them seen just once. Turning to this clone: What it recognizes is unknown.

This rearrangement joins TRBV24-1 to TRBJ2-7; 8 bases align to TRBD2. This clonotype was obtained from an adult in good health. Here the sequenced sample was peripheral blood, taken on day 0 of MenACWY control vaccination. In nucleotides, the CDR3 is TGTGCCACCAGTGATTTATCCGGGACTAGGTCCTACGAGCAGTACTTC. Amino acid sequence: CATSDLSGTRSYEQYF.